This T cell receptor beta chain comes out of a study of OX40 agonist ivuxolimab in advanced cancers. Only in-frame clones appear in the TCRdb table, and some are missing; sequencing was by immunoSEQ multiplex PCR. Among roughly 120,000 clones, under 95% were seen once, and the ten largest hold about 0.81%. Trimming shortened V by 3 bases and J by 0 bases, and 14 bases separated the two germline ends. Germline V gene data show CDR1 as LNHNV and CDR2 as YYDKDF (reference sequence). The CDR3 runs 17 residues. The gene calls are TRBV15 and TRBJ2-2, with TRBD1 as a possible D gene (6 bases). This specimen was CD4+ or CD8+ T cells sorted from blood, taken in a trial of the OX40 agonist ivuxolimab. The receptor was derived from an adult with an advanced solid tumor such as melanoma, head and neck, liver or kidney cancer. DNA of the CDR3: TGTGCCACCAGCAGCCCCTCGGACAGTACGAACACCGGGGAGCTGTTTTTT. This encodes CATSSPSDSTNTGELFF.